This T cell receptor (beta chain) was sequenced during a study of blood T cell repertoires in COVID-19. At the level of the study: Samples taken during acute and convalescent COVID-19 were collected in the United States, Italy and Spain.

TCRdb keeps only in-frame clones here, not all; method: immunoSEQ multiplex PCR. Among 180,000 or so clones listed, more than 80% were seen once. Germline V lookup: CDR1 SGHDN, CDR2 FVKESK. The CDR3 has 15 amino acids. The germline V and J ends were trimmed by 3 bases and 9 bases, with 15 bases remaining between them. Among Cohort 3 donors, those recovered had two negative PCRs, clearance, or symptom resolution. The sequence was collected from a man aged 40-49 years who had recovered from COVID-19. The chain couples TRBV14 to TRBJ1-6; possibly TRBD1 for D (6 bases). The sample was PBMCs or T cells enriched from blood (not recorded which). CDR3 nucleotide sequence: TGTGCCAGCAGCCAGTATCAGGGGCTGGGTTCACCCCTCCACTTT. Protein: CASSQYQGLGSPLHF.